This TCR beta chain was profiled in a study of technical replicates of blood from a handful of donors. Repertoires were generated with immunoSEQ multiplex PCR, while TCRdb's copy carries only in-frame clones and drops some. There are tens of thousands of clones in the sample; 90% to 95% occur only once, and about 4.5% lies in the top ten. Per the germline V gene, CDR1 is SGHNT and CDR2 is YYREEE (reference sequence). The CDR3 consists of 16 residues. The V gene end was trimmed by 4 bases and the J gene end by 9 bases; junction bases not matched to a gene: 9. The origin of this receptor is a human donor in good health. Some clones in this sample may be carry-over from other donors' samples. Sequenced material: PBMCs. The chain uses TRBV5-4 and TRBJ2-1; TRBD2 matches 14 bases. CDR3 DNA: TGTGCCAGCAGCATGGGGGGACTAGCGGGAGTTGGTGAGCAGTTCTTC. Amino acids: CASSMGGLAGVGEQFF. The entire variable domain, with the rest obtained from reference TRBV5-4 and TRBJ2-1, is as follows: ETGVTQSPTHLIKTRGQQVTLRCSSQSGHNTVSWYQQALGQGPQFIFQYYREEENGRGNFPPRFSGLQFPNYSSELNVNALELDDSALYLCASSMGGLAGVGEQFFGPGTRLTVL.